A single sample gave rise to the 15 T cell receptor beta chains below, sequenced in a study of blood T cell repertoires in COVID-19. TCRdb keeps only in-frame clones here, not all; method: immunoSEQ multiplex PCR. There are approximately 170,000 clones in the sample; 83% occur only once, and about 3.6% lies in the top ten. Material for sequencing was PBMCs or T cells enriched from blood (not recorded which). All receptors come from a woman aged 50 to 60 in a cohort exposed to, infected with or recovered from COVID-19 (not recorded which).

V usage is TRBV19 and J usage is TRBJ2-7; the match to TRBD2 covers 7 bases. Looked up from germline, CDR1 is LNHDA and CDR2 is SQIVND (reference sequence). V shed 8 bases, J shed 3 bases, and the junction held 13 bases outside the gene matches. The CDR3 spans 15 residues. CDR3 nucleotides: TGTGCCAGTTCAAAGCCGGGAGGTCAATACTACGAGCAGTACTTC. Protein: CASSKPGGQYYEQYF.

The chain recombines TRBV27 with TRBJ2-3; 15 bases line up with TRBD2. There are 19 residues in the CDR3. The V segment lost 8 bases and the J segment 6 bases; nucleotides outside the gene matches: 18. Germline-derived CDR1 and CDR2 are MNHEY and SMNVEV (reference sequence). CDR3 coding DNA: TGTGCCAGCCGAACTATCGGACTAGCGGGAGGGTGGGGTTCGGATACGCAGTATTTT. Translated, it gives CASRTIGLAGGWGSDTQYF.

The table lists this clone with a few counts. Distinct nucleotide sequences in the sample also encode this CDR3. The chain joins TRBV28 to TRBJ2-3, with 7 bases matching TRBD2. Losses at the gene ends were 5 bases for V and 2 bases for J; bases not matched to a gene: 7. Germline V gene lookup returns CDR1 MDHEN and CDR2 SYDVKM. The CDR3 runs to 15 residues. The CDR3 protein is CASSTRAGNTDTQYF. The DNA for the CDR3 is TGTGCCAGCAGTACCAGAGCGGGAAACACAGATACGCAGTATTTT.

The CDR3 spells CASRTRQGGTEAFF. Written as DNA, the CDR3 is TGTGCCAGCAGGACGAGACAGGGGGGGACTGAAGCTTTCTTT. V usage is TRBV6-5 and J usage is TRBJ1-1; 9 bases are a match to TRBD1. The CDR3 sequence is 14 residues long. Germline CDR1 reads MNHEY; CDR2 reads SVGAGI. The trim removed 6 bases at V and 5 bases at J, leaving 7 bases unmatched.

V gene TRBV2 combines with J gene TRBJ1-5; no clear D. CDR1 and CDR2 (germline): SNHLY, FYNNEI. Trimming cost V 4 bases and J 1 base, with 11 bases left between them. The CDR3 is 15 amino acids. The CDR3 spells CASSGHLESNQPQHF. DNA for the CDR3: TGTGCCAGCAGTGGACACCTGGAAAGCAATCAGCCCCAGCATTTT.

The V and J genes are TRBV9 and TRBJ1-5, with 10 bases that match TRBD1. Germline trimming cut 4 bases from V and 9 bases from J; bases unmatched to any gene: 7. Germline CDR1 is SGDLS and CDR2 is YYNGEE. The length of the CDR3 is 14 residues. This chain's CDR3 is CASSPGQGRWPQHF. CDR3 sequence (DNA): TGTGCCAGCAGCCCGGGACAGGGGAGGTGGCCCCAGCATTTT. Full variable domain (rest looked up from reference TRBV9 and TRBJ1-5): DSGVTQTPKHLITATGQRVTLRCSPRSGDLSVYWYQQSLDQGLQFLIQYYNGEERAKGNILERFSAQQFPDLHSELNLSSLELGDSALYFCASSPGQGRWPQHFGDGTRLSIL.

The chain uses TRBV7-3 and TRBJ2-6, with TRBD2 matching over 7 bases. This CDR3 spans 17 amino acids. Trimming at V came to 3 bases and at J to 4 bases, leaving 9 bases not matched to a gene. Per the germline V gene, CDR1 is SGHTA and CDR2 is FQGTGA. The CDR3 is CASSFPPTSAGANVLTF. The CDR3 DNA reads as TGTGCCAGCAGCTTCCCACCTACTAGCGCCGGGGCCAACGTCCTGACTTTC.

The J gene is TRBJ1-4, the V gene TRBV28; TRBD1 aligns across 9 bases. The germline gives CDR1 MDHEN, CDR2 SYDVKM. The V segment lost 4 bases and the J segment 16 bases; nucleotides outside the gene matches: 4. CDR3 length: 11 amino acids. CDR3: CASSSRDREFF. The DNA of the CDR3 is TGTGCCAGCAGTTCCCGGGACAGGGAGTTTTTT.

The table lists this clone with a few counts. V is TRBV2 and J is TRBJ1-2, with 7 nucleotides matching TRBD1. The germline gives CDR1 SNHLY, CDR2 FYNNEI. The CDR3 contains 12 residues. The J segment lost 12 bases and the V segment lost 7 bases, leaving 11 bases of the junction unmatched. CDR3 DNA: TGTGCCAGCACCCTAGGGGACAGAGGCAACACCTTC. Residues: CASTLGDRGNTF.

The chain combines TRBV7-2 with TRBJ2-5; 8 nucleotides match TRBD2. CDR1 and CDR2 from the germline V gene are SGHTA and FQGNSA. Trimming took 4 bases from V and 6 from J; bases not matched to a gene: 7. This CDR3 is built from 14 residues. CDR3 DNA sequence: TGTGCCAGCAGCTCCGGGGGGGCCGTGAAGACCCAGTACTTC. Protein product: CASSSGGAVKTQYF.

V usage is TRBV6-4 and J usage is TRBJ1-1; D unclear. The germline V and J ends were trimmed by 10 bases and 5 bases, with 20 bases remaining between them. There are 14 residues in the CDR3. The germline CDR1 and CDR2 sequences are MRHNA and SNTAGT. The CDR3 loop reads CAIPPRGDLTEAFF. CDR3 bases: TGTGCCATACCCCCCCGGGGTGACTTGACTGAAGCTTTCTTT.

There are a few counts of this clone. The chain couples TRBV9 to TRBJ2-2; no reliable D call. Germline CDR1 SGDLS, CDR2 YYNGEE. This CDR3 is built from 15 residues. V was cut by 4 bases and J by 4 bases, with 14 bases left in between. CDR3 region: CASSQANLATGELFF. CDR3 in DNA: TGTGCCAGCAGCCAAGCGAACCTTGCCACCGGGGAGCTGTTTTTT.

The V and J genes are TRBV28 and TRBJ2-7; D perhaps matches TRBD2 (5 bases). The length of the CDR3 is 13 residues. Germline CDR1 MDHEN, CDR2 SYDVKM. V was pared by 3 bases and J by 0 bases, with 6 bases between. As DNA, the CDR3 is TGTGCCAGCAGTTTGGCGGGCTCCTACGAGCAGTACTTC. As protein: CASSLAGSYEQYF.

This clone has a handful of counts. The chain uses TRBV21-1 and TRBJ1-1. TRBV21-1 is classified as a pseudogene. The CDR3 has 16 amino acids. The CDR3 is CASSKSQGRGGTEAFF. CDR3 sequence (DNA): TGTGCCAGCAGCAAATCGCAGGGGCGCGGGGGAACTGAAGCTTTCTTT.

The chain carries TRBV3-1 (or the pseudogene TRBV3-2) and TRBJ1-1, with 9 bases aligning to TRBD1. The CDR3 is 13 amino acids. From germline, CDR1 is LGHDT and CDR2 YNNKEL (reference sequence). J lost 6 bases, V lost 8 bases, and 7 bases had no gene match. CDR3 DNA: TGTGCCAGCGAGGGACAGGGTTTGGCTGAAGCTTTCTTT. It codes for CASEGQGLAEAFF.